This entry lists 24 T cell receptor beta chains sequenced from one sample in a study of monozygotic twins with inflammatory bowel disease. TCRdb re-called the 5' RACE reads, yielding one record per CDR3 amino acid sequence without DNA. This table lists approximately 150,000 distinct CDR3 sequences. The sample consisted of blood. These TCRs come from a human donor with ulcerative colitis or Crohn's disease, or a healthy co-twin of an affected twin (not recorded which).

V gene TRBV6-1 combines with J gene TRBJ2-1; the D call from TCRdb, TRBD1, cannot be confirmed without DNA. CDR1 and CDR2 (germline): MNHNS, SASEGT. The CDR3 spans 14 residues. The CDR3 reads CASTTGGWINEQFF.

J is TRBJ1-2 and V is TRBV7-9; TCRdb reports TRBD1, a call that lacks DNA to check it against. This CDR3 has 15 amino acids. The germline V gene encodes CDR1 SEHNR and CDR2 FQNEAQ (reference sequence). CDR3 amino acids: CASSVDRGGYYGYTF.

This chain uses TRBV11-1 with TRBJ2-3; as DNA is missing, the TRBD1 call by TCRdb cannot be tested. Germline V CDR1 and CDR2: SGHAT, FQDESV (reference sequence). The CDR3 runs 18 residues. The CDR3 region is CASSLWGRGDPFTDTQYF.

The chain is built from TRBV5-1 and TRBJ2-1; TCRdb proposes TRBD2, but this gene call is untestable without DNA. Germline values: CDR1 SGHRS, CDR2 YFSETQ. The length of the CDR3 is 14 residues. This chain's CDR3 is CASSYWTIHNEQFF.

The chain couples TRBV5-1 to TRBJ2-7; TCRdb's assignment of TRBD2 cannot be checked, as there is no DNA. Germline loops: CDR1 SGHRS, CDR2 YFSETQ. The CDR3 loop spans 15 amino acids. CDR3 region: CASSLDGSSSYEQYF.

The gene calls are TRBV15 and TRBJ2-3; TCRdb selects TRBD2, and the lack of DNA leaves this call unchecked. Germline-derived CDR1 and CDR2 are LNHNV and YYDKDF (reference sequence). The CDR3 spans 13 residues. The CDR3 sequence is CATSREVEVPQYF.

This chain connects TRBV20-1 to TRBJ1-1. Germline assignment: CDR1 DFQATT and CDR2 SNEGSKA (reference sequence). CDR3 size: 15 residues. CDR3 sequence reads: CSARNPQRVGTEAFF.

This chain connects TRBV4-3 to TRBJ2-1; TCRdb's D call, TRBD1, is unchecked because there is no DNA. The CDR3 has 17 residues. Germline V gene lookup returns CDR1 LGHNA and CDR2 YSLEER. CDR3 residues: CASSHENLKGVYNEQFF.

J is TRBJ1-1 and V is TRBV7-9; lacking DNA, the TRBD1 call made by TCRdb goes unchecked. This CDR3 has 16 amino acids. Germline CDR1 and CDR2: SEHNR and FQNEAQ (reference sequence). CDR3 sequence: CASSSRQVGMNTEAFF.

The rearrangement uses TRBV27 and TRBJ1-5. Germline V gives CDR1 MNHEY, CDR2 SMNVEV (reference sequence). The CDR3 contains 14 residues. The CDR3: CASSLQGGGQPQHF.

This sequence joins TRBV4-2 and TRBJ2-5; TCRdb outputs TRBD2, but without DNA this stays unchecked. The CDR3 is 15 amino acids. Germline V CDR1 and CDR2: LGHNA, YNFKEQ. This chain's CDR3 is CASSQGLAGEETQYF.

V gene TRBV20-1 combines with J gene TRBJ1-5; TCRdb gives TRBD1 as the D gene, but with no DNA this cannot be confirmed. Germline CDR1 DFQATT, CDR2 SNEGSKA (reference sequence). The CDR3 runs 15 residues. CDR3: CSARRSGDSNQPQHF.

This chain joins TRBV3-1 and TRBJ2-1; TCRdb names TRBD2, which stays unverified in the absence of DNA. CDR1 is LGHDT, CDR2 YNNKEL, per germline (reference sequence). The CDR3 has 15 amino acids. CDR3 loop: CASSHGTSGGHEQFF.

This chain uses TRBV5-1 with TRBJ2-3. Looked up from germline, CDR1 is SGHRS and CDR2 is YFSETQ. The CDR3 has 13 amino acids. Here the CDR3 reads CASSLEMADTQYF.

V and J are TRBV5-1 and TRBJ1-2; absent DNA, TCRdb's TRBD1 call cannot be checked. Germline V gene data show CDR1 as SGHRS and CDR2 as YFSETQ. This CDR3 has 14 amino acids. The CDR3 sequence: CASSWRDTRLGYTF.

The V call is TRBV30, the J call TRBJ1-5; TCRdb proposes TRBD1, but this gene call is untestable without DNA. Germline CDR1 and CDR2: GTSNPN and SVGIG (reference sequence). This CDR3 has 13 residues. The CDR3 region is CAWTWGPNQPQHF.

The rearrangement links TRBV6-2 or TRBV6-3 to TRBJ2-1; TCRdb lists TRBD1, though no DNA is available to test this call. This CDR3 has 15 amino acids. Germline V CDR1 and CDR2: MNHEY, SVGEGT. CDR3 region: CASSYEGLTWNEQFF.

The V and J genes are TRBV28 and TRBJ1-1; no DNA is available, so the TRBD1 call from TCRdb remains unchecked. CDR3 size: 15 residues. Germline CDR1 is MDHEN and CDR2 is SYDVKM. This CDR3 is CASSSRTDGGPEAFF.

The chain employs TRBV12-3 or TRBV12-4 and TRBJ2-3; TCRdb's D gene call, TRBD2, goes unchecked for lack of DNA. This CDR3 is built from 16 residues. Here the CDR3 reads CASSPSTSPSTDTQYF.

V gene TRBV11-1 combines with J gene TRBJ2-1; TCRdb picks TRBD1, but there is no DNA to check that call. Germline-derived CDR1 and CDR2 are SGHAT and FQDESV (reference sequence). The CDR3 has 16 amino acids. The CDR3 sequence: CASSPGVARSYNEQFF.

This chain joins TRBV12-3 or TRBV12-4 and TRBJ2-5; TCRdb proposes TRBD2, but this gene call is untestable without DNA. The CDR3 has 17 amino acids. This chain's CDR3 is CASSSYPGLAREETQYF.

This chain connects TRBV5-4 to TRBJ2-3; TCRdb's D call of TRBD1 is untestable without DNA. Germline loops: CDR1 SGHNT, CDR2 YYREEE (reference sequence). This CDR3 contains 14 residues. The CDR3 region is CASSLEGPTDTQYF. Drawing the rest from reference TRBV5-4 and TRBJ2-3, the complete variable domain is ETGVTQSPTHLIKTRGQQVTLRCSSQSGHNTVSWYQQALGQGPQFIFQYYREEENGRGNFPPRFSGLQFPNYSSELNVNALELDDSALYLCASSLEGPTDTQYFGPGTRLTVL.

The chain has TRBV12-3 or TRBV12-4 and TRBJ1-1; no DNA is available, so the TRBD1 call from TCRdb remains unchecked. This CDR3 is 16 amino acids long. This chain's CDR3 is CASSLLQGAGNTEAFF.

J is TRBJ2-7 and V is TRBV4-3; TCRdb selects TRBD1, and the lack of DNA leaves this call unchecked. CDR1 is LGHNA and CDR2 is YSLEER in the germline V gene. This CDR3 has 14 residues. The CDR3 protein is CASSQRTGNYEQYF.